This T cell receptor (beta chain) emerged from a study of OX40 agonist ivuxolimab in advanced cancers. Notes on the research overall: Ivuxolimab was an agonistic, fully human IgG2 monoclonal antibody directed against OX40 (CD134), a costimulatory receptor. Three dose-escalation patients achieved partial responses, one with hepatocellular carcinoma and two with cutaneous melanoma. Intravenous ivuxolimab was administered to patients every 2 weeks at six dose levels: 0.01, 0.1, 0.3, 1.5, 3 and 10 mg/kg. The paper reports the monotherapy dose-escalation portion (N of about 50 patients) of the phase I ivuxolimab trial. Peripheral TCRbeta sequencing aimed to test whether ivuxolimab altered TCR sequence diversity and caused clonal T-cell expansion. Among the roughly 54 dose-escalation patients, around 19 had hepatocellular carcinoma, some 15 melanoma, 9 renal cell carcinoma and 9 head and neck cancer. In the dose-escalation cohort, 82.7% of patients were male, and the mean age was approximately 55 years, with a range of roughly 20 to 79. Prior anti-PD-1, anti-PD-L1 or anti-CTLA-4 therapy was permitted, and 40% of dose-escalation patients had received checkpoint inhibitors. Study-wide findings and limitations: After ivuxolimab, expanded clones were on average more numerous among CD8+ T cells than among CD4+ T cells. Low levels of normalized T-cell clonal expansion were also shown by some nonresponding patients. In the 0.1-3.0 mg/kg groups, partial responders had among the lowest normalized peripheral clonal expansion, particularly in CD8+ T cells. Which antigens the clonally expanded peripheral T cells were specific for was not determined. At doses of 0.1 to 3.0 mg/kg, clonal expansion of both CD4+ and CD8+ blood T cells was observed from baseline to week 6.

Patients with a history of autoimmune disease or receiving systemic immunosuppression were excluded from the trial. In every dose cohort, peripheral blood was drawn for TCR sequencing at baseline, cycle 4 day 1, and cycle 7 day 1. Samples were obtained from an open-label, multicenter, first-in-human phase I dose-escalation trial of ivuxolimab. Adults with locally advanced or metastatic melanoma, renal cell carcinoma, hepatocellular carcinoma or head and neck squamous cell carcinoma were enrolled in the trial. Before TCR sequencing, CD4+ and CD8+ T cells were separately sorted from peripheral blood. For sequencing of the TCRbeta CDR3 region, genomic DNA was extracted from the sorted cells. TCRbeta CDR3 regions were sequenced using the immunoSEQ Assay. The clones in this table, taken by TCRdb from immuneACCESS, are in-frame only. Not every clone is retained; where verified, under half of the shortfall comes from an unresolved V gene, and the cause of the rest is unknown. Within this sample are roughly 25,000 clones, with about four fifths of them counted one time only. Clones ranked in the top ten supply around 2% of the sample.

In regard to this clone: The antigen this receptor binds is unknown. Base-call qualities are not available, and no considerably larger clone is one nucleotide away.

From the germline V gene (reference sequence), CDR1 is LNHNV and CDR2 is YYDKDF. At the junction V is shortened by 0 bases and J by 4 bases, with 7 bases in between. From the cysteine up to the phenylalanine, the CDR3 has a length of 14 residues. This entry keeps only the CDR3 DNA: 42 bases, framed from base 1. Rearrangement joined TRBV15 to TRBJ1-3; the D gene cannot be resolved reliably. The input for sequencing was CD4+ or CD8+ T cells sorted from blood, taken in a trial of the OX40 agonist ivuxolimab. This receptor was obtained from an adult with an advanced solid tumor such as melanoma, head and neck, liver or kidney cancer. The DNA sequence reads TGTGCCACCAGCAGAGATTGGATGGGAAACACCATATATTTT. This sequence encodes CATSRDWMGNTIYF.